This TCR beta chain is from a study of T cells expressing NK-cell markers. TCRdb reanalyzed the 5' RACE reads and collapses them to one entry per CDR3 protein, without DNA. The sample spans some 600,000 distinct CDR3 sequences; the ten largest clones claim 3% to 4.5%. The CDR3 loop spans 12 amino acids. Germline V lookup: CDR1 DFQATT, CDR2 SNEGSKA (reference sequence). Sequenced sample: blood T cells: a sorted CD56 or NKG2C T cell subset, CD4+ or CD8+ T cells, or bulk PBMC T cells (not recorded which). The receptor comes from a man younger than 35 in good health. This chain links TRBV20-1 with TRBJ2-3; there is no DNA to check the TCRdb D call of TRBD2. This chain's CDR3 is CSARASDGTQYF.